This TCR beta chain derives from a study of metastatic and nonmetastatic thyroid tumors. On the study more broadly: Peripheral blood and tumor or nodule samples from malignant and benign thyroid patients were compared. General study points: Significantly greater TCR beta diversity was reportedly found in malignant thyroid tumors than in benign nodules (in blood and tumor).

The CDR3 totals 15 residues. Germline values: CDR1 SGHTA, CDR2 FQGNSA. The ends lost 4 bases at V and 3 bases at J; junction bases unmatched: 5. This clone came up many times. What it binds is not known. In the original workflow: Building a distant-metastasis classifier for papillary thyroid cancer drew on CDR3 differences across clinicopathological groups. MiXCR re-clonotyped the PCR reads for TCRdb. The V and J calls and clone size come from TCRdb's table, not from the authors' own analysis. This repertoire shows fewer than 25,000 clones, roughly 21% found once; its top ten account for about an eighth. Not a single patient had been given any form of treatment at any point before undergoing thyroid surgery.

The rearrangement uses TRBV7-2 and TRBJ2-1; 8 nucleotides line up with TRBD1. This sequence was found in a male donor with papillary thyroid cancer or a benign thyroid nodule (not recorded which). Some clones in this sample may be carry-over from other donors' samples. Sequencing was done on a sample of blood. The CDR3 region is CASSSWTGSYNEQFF. The CDR3, as DNA: TGTGCCAGCAGCTCCTGGACAGGGAGCTACAATGAGCAGTTCTTC.